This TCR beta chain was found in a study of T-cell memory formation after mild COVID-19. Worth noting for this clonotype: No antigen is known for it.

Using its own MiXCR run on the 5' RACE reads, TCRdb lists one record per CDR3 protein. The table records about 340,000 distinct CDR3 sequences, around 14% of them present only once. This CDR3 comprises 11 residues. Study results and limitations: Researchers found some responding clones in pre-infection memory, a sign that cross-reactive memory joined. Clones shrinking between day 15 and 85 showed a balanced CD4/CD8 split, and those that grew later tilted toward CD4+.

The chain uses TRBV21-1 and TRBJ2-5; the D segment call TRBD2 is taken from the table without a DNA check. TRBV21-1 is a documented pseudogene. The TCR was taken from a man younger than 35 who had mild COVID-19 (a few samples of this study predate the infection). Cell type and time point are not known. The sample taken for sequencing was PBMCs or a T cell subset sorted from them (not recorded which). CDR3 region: CASRSSGGSYF. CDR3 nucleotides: TGTGCCAGCAGATCTAGCGGGGGGTCGTACTTC.